This TCR beta chain was obtained from a study of shared clonotypes between healthy human individuals. The germline V gene has CDR1 SGHRS and CDR2 YFSETQ. The length of the CDR3 is 13 residues. V was cut by 7 bases and J by 1 base, with 10 bases left in between. As for this clone: Its antigen is undetermined.

Investigators spread the genomic DNA of each subset evenly over several immunoSEQ plates. Sequenced by immunoSEQ multiplex PCR; TCRdb stores in-frame clones only, minus some. This sample has over a million clones, with around 98.5% found just once. Findings and caveats of the study: Clonotype sharing among donors likely depends on sequencing depth.

The receptor was derived from a man younger than 40 in good health. The chain links TRBV5-1 to TRBJ2-3, with D unresolved. The sample comprised naive CD4+ T cells sorted from blood. The subset here: CD45RA+ positively selected. The CDR3 region is CASFNQGTDTQYF. DNA for the CDR3: TGCGCCAGCTTCAACCAGGGCACAGATACGCAGTATTTT.